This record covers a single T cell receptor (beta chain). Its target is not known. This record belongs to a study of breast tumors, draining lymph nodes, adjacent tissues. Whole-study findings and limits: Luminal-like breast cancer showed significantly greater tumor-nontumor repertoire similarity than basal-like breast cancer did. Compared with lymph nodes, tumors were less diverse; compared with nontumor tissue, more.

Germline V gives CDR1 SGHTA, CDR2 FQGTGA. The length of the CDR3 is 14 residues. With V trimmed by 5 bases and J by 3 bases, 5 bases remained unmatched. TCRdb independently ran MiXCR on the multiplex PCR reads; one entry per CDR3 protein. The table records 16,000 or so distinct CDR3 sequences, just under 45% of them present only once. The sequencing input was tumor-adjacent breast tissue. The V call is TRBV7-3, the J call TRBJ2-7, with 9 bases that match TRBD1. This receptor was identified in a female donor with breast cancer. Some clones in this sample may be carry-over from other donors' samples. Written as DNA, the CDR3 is TGTGCCAGCAGCGTACGGACAGGGGTCTACGAGCAGTACTTC. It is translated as CASSVRTGVYEQYF.